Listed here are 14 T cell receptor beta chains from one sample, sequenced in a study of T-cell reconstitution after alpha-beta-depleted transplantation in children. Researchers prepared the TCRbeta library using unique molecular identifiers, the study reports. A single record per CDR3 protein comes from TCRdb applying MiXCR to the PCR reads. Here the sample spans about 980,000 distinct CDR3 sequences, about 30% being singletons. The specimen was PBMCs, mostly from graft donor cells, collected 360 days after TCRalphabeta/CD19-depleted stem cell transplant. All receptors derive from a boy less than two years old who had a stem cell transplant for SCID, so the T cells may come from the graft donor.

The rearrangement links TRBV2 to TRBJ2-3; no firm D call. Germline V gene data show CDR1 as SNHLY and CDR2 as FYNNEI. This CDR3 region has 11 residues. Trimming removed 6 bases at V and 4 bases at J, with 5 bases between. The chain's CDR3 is CASRYPDTQYF. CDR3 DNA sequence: TGTGCCAGCAGATACCCAGATACGCAGTATTTT.

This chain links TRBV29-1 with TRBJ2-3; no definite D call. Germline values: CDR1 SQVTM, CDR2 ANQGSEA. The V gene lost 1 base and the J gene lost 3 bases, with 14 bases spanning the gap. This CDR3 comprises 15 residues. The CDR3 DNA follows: TGCAGCGTTGAAGCCGGTGTTTATAGTACAGATACGCAGTATTTT. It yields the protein CSVEAGVYSTDTQYF.

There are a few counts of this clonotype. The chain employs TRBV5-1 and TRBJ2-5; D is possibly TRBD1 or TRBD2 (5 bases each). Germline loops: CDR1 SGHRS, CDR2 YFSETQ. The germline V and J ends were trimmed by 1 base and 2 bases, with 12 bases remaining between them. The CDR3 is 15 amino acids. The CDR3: CASSLPQGGQETQYF. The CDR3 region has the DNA TGCGCCAGCAGCTTGCCCCAGGGCGGGCAAGAGACCCAGTACTTC.

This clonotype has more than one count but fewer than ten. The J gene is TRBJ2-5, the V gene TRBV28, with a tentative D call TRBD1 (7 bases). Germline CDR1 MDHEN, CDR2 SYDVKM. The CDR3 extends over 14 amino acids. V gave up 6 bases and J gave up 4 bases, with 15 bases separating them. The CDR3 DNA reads TGTGCCAGCAGGCGACAGGGAGGTGGAGAGACCCAGTACTTC. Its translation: CASRRQGGGETQYF. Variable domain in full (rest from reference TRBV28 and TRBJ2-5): DVKVTQSSRYLVKRTGEKVFLECVQDMDHENMFWYRQDPGLGLRLIYFSYDVKMKEKGDIPEGYSVSREKKERFSLILESASTNQTSMYLCASRRQGGGETQYFGPGTRLLVL.

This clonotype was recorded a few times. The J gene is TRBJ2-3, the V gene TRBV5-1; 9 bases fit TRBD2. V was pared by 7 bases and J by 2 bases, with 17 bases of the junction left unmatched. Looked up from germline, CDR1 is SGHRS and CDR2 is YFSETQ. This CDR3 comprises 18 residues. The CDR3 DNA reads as TGCGCCAGCTCCGCGGGAGCGGGGGGCTCCATTCCCACAGATACGCAGTATTTT. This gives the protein CASSAGAGGSIPTDTQYF.

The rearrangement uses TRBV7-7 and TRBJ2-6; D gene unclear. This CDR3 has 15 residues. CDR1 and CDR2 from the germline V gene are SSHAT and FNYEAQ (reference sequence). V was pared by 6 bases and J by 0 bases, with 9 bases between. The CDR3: CASRPWNSGANVLTF. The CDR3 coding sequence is TGTGCCAGCAGACCTTGGAACTCTGGGGCCAACGTCCTGACTTTC.

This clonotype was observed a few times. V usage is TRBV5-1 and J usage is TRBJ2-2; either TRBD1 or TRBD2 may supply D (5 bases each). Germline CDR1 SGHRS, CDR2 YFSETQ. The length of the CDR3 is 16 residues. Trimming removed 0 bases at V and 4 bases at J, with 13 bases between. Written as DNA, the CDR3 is TGCGCCAGCAGCTTGGAGCCGGGGCAAGGCACCGGGGAGCTGTTTTTT. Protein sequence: CASSLEPGQGTGELFF.

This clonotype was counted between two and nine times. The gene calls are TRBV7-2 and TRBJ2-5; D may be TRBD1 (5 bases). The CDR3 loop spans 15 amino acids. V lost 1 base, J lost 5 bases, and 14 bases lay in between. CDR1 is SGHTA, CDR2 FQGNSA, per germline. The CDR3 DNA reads TGTGCCAGCAGCTTAGGTCTCTCAGGGTTCGAGACCCAGTACTTC. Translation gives CASSLGLSGFETQYF.

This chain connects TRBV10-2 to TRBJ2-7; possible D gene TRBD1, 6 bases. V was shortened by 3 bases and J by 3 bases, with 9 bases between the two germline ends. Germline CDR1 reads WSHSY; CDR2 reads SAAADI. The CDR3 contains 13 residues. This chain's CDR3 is CASSERQVYEQYF. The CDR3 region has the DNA TGCGCCAGCAGTGAAAGACAGGTCTACGAGCAGTACTTC.

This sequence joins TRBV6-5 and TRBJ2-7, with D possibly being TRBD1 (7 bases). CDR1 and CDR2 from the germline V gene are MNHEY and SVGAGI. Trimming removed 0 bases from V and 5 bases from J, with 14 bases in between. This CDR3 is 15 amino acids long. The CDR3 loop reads CASSYSEGARDEQYF. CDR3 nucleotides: TGTGCCAGCAGTTACTCGGAGGGGGCCAGAGACGAGCAGTACTTC.

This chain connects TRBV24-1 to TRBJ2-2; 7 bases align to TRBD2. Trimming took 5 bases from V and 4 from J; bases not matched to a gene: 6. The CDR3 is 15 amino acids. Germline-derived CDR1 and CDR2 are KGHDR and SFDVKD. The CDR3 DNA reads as TGTGCCACCAGTGGGTCGCGGGGGAGCACCGGGGAGCTGTTTTTT. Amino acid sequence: CATSGSRGSTGELFF.

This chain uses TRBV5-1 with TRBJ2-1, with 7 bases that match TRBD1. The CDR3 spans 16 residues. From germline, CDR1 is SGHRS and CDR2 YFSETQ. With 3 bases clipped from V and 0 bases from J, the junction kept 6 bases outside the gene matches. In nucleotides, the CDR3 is TGCGCCAGCAGCTACACGACAGGGAGCTCCTACAATGAGCAGTTCTTC. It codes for CASSYTTGSSYNEQFF.

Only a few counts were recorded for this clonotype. This CDR3 reads CASRSNRLQTYNEQFF. The CDR3, as DNA: TGTGCCAGCAGATCTAACAGGCTACAGACCTACAATGAGCAGTTCTTC. The chain uses TRBV7-8 and TRBJ2-1; weak D call: TRBD1 (5 bases). Trimming removed 6 bases from V and 2 bases from J, with 17 bases in between. Germline lookup yields CDR1 SGHVS and CDR2 FQNEAQ. The CDR3 consists of 16 residues. The variable domain in full, with the rest retrieved from reference TRBV7-8 and TRBJ2-1, is GAGVSQSPRYKVAKRGQDVALRCDPISGHVSLFWYQQALGQGPEFLTYFQNEAQLDKSGLPSDRFFAERPEGSVSTLKIQRTQQEDSAVYLCASRSNRLQTYNEQFFGPGTRLTVL.

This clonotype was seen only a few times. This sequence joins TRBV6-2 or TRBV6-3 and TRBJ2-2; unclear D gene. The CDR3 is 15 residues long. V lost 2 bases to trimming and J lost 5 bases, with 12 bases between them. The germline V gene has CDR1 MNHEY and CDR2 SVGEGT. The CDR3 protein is CASSYAPVGTGELFF. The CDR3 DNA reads TGTGCCAGCAGTTACGCCCCGGTAGGGACCGGGGAGCTGTTTTTT.